What follows are 23 T cell receptor beta chains derived from one specimen sequenced in a study of blood T cell repertoires in COVID-19. Profiled with immunoSEQ multiplex PCR; TCRdb holds only in-frame clones, not every one. The sample consists of about 260,000 clones, about 87% of them appearing once. The specimen sequenced was PBMCs or T cells enriched from blood (not recorded which). Receptors originate from a woman aged 45-65 years who had recovered from COVID-19.

The chain uses TRBV19 and TRBJ2-1, with D maybe TRBD2 (6 bases). CDR1 and CDR2 from the germline V gene are LNHDA and SQIVND (reference sequence). The CDR3 consists of 17 residues. Trimming took off 1 base at V and 1 base at J, with 14 bases between the two ends. The CDR3 here is CASSIVASVVSYNEQFF. As DNA, the CDR3 is TGTGCCAGTAGTATAGTCGCTAGCGTAGTGTCCTACAATGAGCAGTTCTTC.

The rearrangement uses TRBV2 and TRBJ2-1; 8 nucleotides align to TRBD2. Looked up from germline, CDR1 is SNHLY and CDR2 is FYNNEI. The junction had 10 bases not matched to a gene; V was cut back by 6 bases and J by 6 bases. The CDR3 consists of 15 residues. This CDR3 reads CASRESGSNINEQFF. The CDR3 DNA sequence: TGTGCCAGCAGGGAAAGCGGGAGCAATATCAATGAGCAGTTCTTC.

V and J are TRBV5-4 and TRBJ1-1; D is perhaps TRBD1 (5 bases). Germline V gives CDR1 SGHNT, CDR2 YYREEE (reference sequence). This CDR3 comprises 13 residues. The V end lost 4 bases, the J end lost 6 bases, and 13 bases lay between the germline ends. The CDR3 loop reads CASSTLGTSEAFF. The CDR3 DNA follows: TGTGCCAGCAGCACCCTTGGGACTTCTGAAGCTTTCTTT. The full variable domain, rest sourced from reference TRBV5-4 and TRBJ1-1, is ETGVTQSPTHLIKTRGQQVTLRCSSQSGHNTVSWYQQALGQGPQFIFQYYREEENGRGNFPPRFSGLQFPNYSSELNVNALELDDSALYLCASSTLGTSEAFFGQGTRLTVV.

This clone was detected only once. V is TRBV11-2 and J is TRBJ2-5, with 9 positions matching TRBD2. J gave up 4 bases and V 6 bases, and 12 bases lay outside the gene matches. Germline CDR1 is SGHAT and CDR2 is FQNNGV. CDR3 length: 16 residues. The CDR3: CASRRSSGRVRETQYF. The CDR3 bases are TGTGCCAGCAGACGAAGTAGCGGGAGAGTTCGAGAGACCCAGTACTTC.

The V call is TRBV9, the J call TRBJ1-1, with no clear D. Germline CDR1 and CDR2: SGDLS and YYNGEE. V lost 0 bases, J lost 1 base, and 4 bases lay in between. The CDR3 has 13 amino acids. The chain's CDR3 is CASSVAGNTEAFF. The CDR3 DNA reads TGTGCCAGCAGCGTAGCCGGGAACACTGAAGCTTTCTTT.

The CDR3 DNA reads as TGTGCCAGCAGCCTGACAGGGAACTCGAATTCACCCCTCCACTTT. It is translated as CASSLTGNSNSPLHF. This chain connects TRBV7-9 to TRBJ1-6; 7 bases line up with TRBD1. The germline gives CDR1 SEHNR, CDR2 FQNEAQ (reference sequence). J gave up 7 bases and V 5 bases, and 8 bases lay outside the gene matches. The CDR3 spans 15 residues.

This clone was found once. V and J are TRBV7-2 and TRBJ2-4; maybe TRBD2 (5 bases). Germline V lookup: CDR1 SGHTA, CDR2 FQGNSA. Trimming stripped 1 base from V and 0 bases from J, with 13 bases between. The CDR3 spans 17 residues. The CDR3 region is CASSLGGSVLAKNIQYF. The CDR3 bases are TGTGCCAGCAGCTTAGGTGGTAGCGTGCTAGCCAAAAACATTCAGTACTTC.

The chain employs TRBV4-3 and TRBJ2-3; unclear D gene. With 0 bases removed from V and 0 bases from J, the gap between germline ends came to 10 bases. The CDR3 runs to 16 residues. Germline V gives CDR1 LGHNA, CDR2 YSLEER. This CDR3 is CASSQDPASSTDTQYF. CDR3 nucleotide sequence: TGCGCCAGCAGCCAAGATCCAGCGAGTAGCACAGATACGCAGTATTTT.

The chain links TRBV19 to TRBJ2-5; D is unclear. Germline V gene lookup returns CDR1 LNHDA and CDR2 SQIVND (reference sequence). The V end lost 5 bases, the J end lost 3 bases, and 7 bases lay between the germline ends. This CDR3 has 12 amino acids. The CDR3 nucleotides read TGTGCCAGTAGTTACAGCAAAGAGACCCAGTACTTC. It specifies CASSYSKETQYF.

The chain links TRBV25-1 to TRBJ1-5, with D perhaps matching TRBD1 (6 bases). V dropped 5 bases and J dropped 5 bases, with 10 bases sitting between them. The length of the CDR3 is 13 residues. Germline CDR1 and CDR2: MGHDK and SYGVNS. CDR3: CASSFTGHQPQHF. CDR3 in DNA: TGTGCCAGCAGTTTCACAGGGCATCAGCCCCAGCATTTT.

The rearrangement links TRBV27 to TRBJ1-1, with D tentatively TRBD1 (5 bases). Germline-derived CDR1 and CDR2 are MNHEY and SMNVEV (reference sequence). With 5 bases removed from V and 3 bases from J, the gap between germline ends came to 16 bases. There are 15 residues in the CDR3. CDR3 in amino acids: CASSPRGMEDTEAFF. DNA for the CDR3: TGTGCCAGCAGTCCGCGGGGGATGGAGGACACTGAAGCTTTCTTT.

The chain is built from TRBV3-1 (or the pseudogene TRBV3-2) and TRBJ1-1; D unclear. The germline gives CDR1 LGHDT, CDR2 YNNKEL (reference sequence). V lost 3 bases and J 1 base, leaving 12 bases between the germline ends. The CDR3 contains 15 residues. As DNA, the CDR3 is TGTGCCAGCAGCCACTTCATGACGGGGAACACTGAAGCTTTCTTT. This translates into CASSHFMTGNTEAFF.

This chain uses TRBV5-1 with TRBJ1-1; 7 bases align to TRBD1. The germline V gene encodes CDR1 SGHRS and CDR2 YFSETQ. V trimming: 0 bases; J trimming: 8 bases; junction bases outside the gene matches: 10. The CDR3 loop spans 15 amino acids. CDR3 nucleotides: TGCGCCAGCAGCTTGGATCCAGGGGGAATTGGGGAAGCTTTCTTT. It codes for CASSLDPGGIGEAFF.

The chain is built from TRBV29-1 and TRBJ2-1; 10 bases line up with TRBD2. J was trimmed by 3 bases and V by 3 bases; bases with no gene match: 2. CDR1 is SQVTM and CDR2 is ANQGSEA in the germline V gene. The CDR3 sequence is 14 residues long. CDR3 region: CSVDRTSGYNEQFF. The CDR3 DNA reads as TGCAGCGTTGATAGGACTAGCGGCTACAATGAGCAGTTCTTC.

This chain links TRBV7-9 with TRBJ1-2; the match to TRBD1 covers 7 bases. V shed 5 bases, J shed 8 bases, and the junction held 5 bases outside the gene matches. The germline V gene has CDR1 SEHNR and CDR2 FQNEAQ (reference sequence). The CDR3 sequence is 12 residues long. The CDR3 DNA is TGTGCCAGCAGCATAAACAGGGGCGGCTACACCTTC. This sequence encodes CASSINRGGYTF.

The gene calls are TRBV5-5 and TRBJ1-5; tentative D call: TRBD1 (5 bases). Germline-derived CDR1 and CDR2 are SGHKS and YYEKEE (reference sequence). The germline V and J ends were trimmed by 2 bases and 0 bases, with 9 bases remaining between them. This CDR3 has 15 amino acids. The CDR3 sequence: CASSFGGVSNQPQHF. The CDR3 DNA reads TGTGCCAGCAGCTTCGGGGGGGTTAGCAATCAGCCCCAGCATTTT.

This chain uses TRBV11-3 with TRBJ2-1; 9 positions match TRBD2. The V gene end was trimmed by 5 bases and the J gene end by 7 bases; junction bases not matched to a gene: 9. CDR3 length: 15 amino acids. The germline V gene has CDR1 SGHNT and CDR2 YENEEA. The CDR3 nucleotides read TGTGCCAGCAGCCATAGCGGGAGCGGTATAAATGAGCAGTTCTTC. Protein sequence: CASSHSGSGINEQFF.

The chain joins TRBV7-3 to TRBJ2-3, with TRBD2 identical over 13 bases. The germline V gene encodes CDR1 SGHTA and CDR2 FQGTGA. V shed 4 bases and J 0 bases; nucleotides not matched to a gene: 4. The CDR3 covers 17 residues. This CDR3 reads CASSSGLAGPSTDTQYF. CDR3 nucleotide sequence: TGTGCCAGCAGCTCGGGACTAGCGGGACCAAGCACAGATACGCAGTATTTT.

V and J are TRBV6-1 and TRBJ1-1; 7 bases agree with TRBD1. The CDR3 extends over 17 amino acids. Germline V gene lookup returns CDR1 MNHNS and CDR2 SASEGT. V shed 1 base, J shed 1 base, and the junction held 9 bases outside the gene matches. In DNA form, the CDR3 reads TGTGCCAGCAGTGAAGGGGTTCGTGCAGGGGGGAACACTGAAGCTTTCTTT. Its translation: CASSEGVRAGGNTEAFF.

This chain links TRBV7-3 with TRBJ2-1, with a tentative D call TRBD2 (6 bases). Germline CDR1 is SGHTA and CDR2 is FQGTGA. The V end was cut by 1 base, the J end by 8 bases, with 12 bases between. The length of the CDR3 is 14 residues. CDR3 nucleotide sequence: TGTGCCAGCAGCTTAATGGGCGGGGCTGATGAGCAGTTCTTC. Protein sequence: CASSLMGGADEQFF.

V usage is TRBV2 and J usage is TRBJ2-4; a weak D match, TRBD2 (5 bases). The CDR3 runs to 16 residues. Germline CDR1 is SNHLY and CDR2 is FYNNEI. The V and J ends lost 3 bases and 0 bases respectively, with 12 bases between them. CDR3 DNA: TGTGCCAGCAGTGATAGGGCTAGCTTAGCCAAAAACATTCAGTACTTC. Protein product: CASSDRASLAKNIQYF.

The CDR3 protein is CATSRDQVVNTEAFF. Here the CDR3 DNA reads TGTGCCACCAGCAGAGATCAGGTGGTGAACACTGAAGCTTTCTTT. V gene TRBV15 combines with J gene TRBJ1-1; D ambiguous. CDR1 and CDR2 (germline): LNHNV, YYDKDF (reference sequence). The germline V and J ends were trimmed by 0 bases and 0 bases, with 8 bases remaining between them. The CDR3 has 15 amino acids.

This chain uses TRBV7-3 with TRBJ2-1, with D possibly being TRBD2 (6 bases). The V and J ends lost 7 bases and 5 bases respectively, with 18 bases between them. From germline, CDR1 is SGHTA and CDR2 FQGTGA. This CDR3 has 15 residues. CDR3 protein: CASTRGAGQNNEQFF. CDR3 coding DNA: TGTGCCAGCACACGAGGAGCGGGCCAAAACAATGAGCAGTTCTTC.